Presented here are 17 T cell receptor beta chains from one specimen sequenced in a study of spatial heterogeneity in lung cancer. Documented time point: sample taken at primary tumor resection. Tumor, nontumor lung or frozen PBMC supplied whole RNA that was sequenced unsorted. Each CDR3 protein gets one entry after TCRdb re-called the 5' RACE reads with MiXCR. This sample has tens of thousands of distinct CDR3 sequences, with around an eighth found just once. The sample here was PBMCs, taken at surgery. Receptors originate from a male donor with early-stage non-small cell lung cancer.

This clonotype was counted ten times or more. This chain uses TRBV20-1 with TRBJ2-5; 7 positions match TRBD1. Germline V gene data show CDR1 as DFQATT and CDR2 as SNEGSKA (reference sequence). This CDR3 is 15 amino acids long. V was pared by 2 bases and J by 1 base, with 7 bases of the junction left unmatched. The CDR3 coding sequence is TGCAGTGCTAGATCCCCGGGACAGTTCCAAGAGACCCAGTACTTC. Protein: CSARSPGQFQETQYF.

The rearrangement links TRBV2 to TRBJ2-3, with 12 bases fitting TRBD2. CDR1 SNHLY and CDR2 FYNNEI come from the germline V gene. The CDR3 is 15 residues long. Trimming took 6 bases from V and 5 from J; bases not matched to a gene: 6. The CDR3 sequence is CASRGLAGPRDTQYF. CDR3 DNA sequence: TGTGCCAGCAGGGGACTAGCGGGCCCCCGAGATACGCAGTATTTT.

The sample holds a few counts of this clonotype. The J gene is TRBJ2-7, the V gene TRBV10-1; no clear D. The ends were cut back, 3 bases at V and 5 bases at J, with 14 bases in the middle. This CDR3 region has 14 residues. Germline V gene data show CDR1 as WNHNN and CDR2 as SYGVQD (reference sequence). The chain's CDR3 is CASSEGPPWDEQYF. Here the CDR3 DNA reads TGCGCCAGCAGTGAAGGACCCCCGTGGGACGAGCAGTACTTC.

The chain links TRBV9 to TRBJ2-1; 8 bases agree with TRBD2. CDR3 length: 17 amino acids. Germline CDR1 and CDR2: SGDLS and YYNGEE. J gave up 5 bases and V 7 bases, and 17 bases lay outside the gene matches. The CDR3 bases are TGTGCCAGCTCCATCGGACCGAGCGGGAGCAGTAACAATGAGCAGTTCTTC. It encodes CASSIGPSGSSNNEQFF.

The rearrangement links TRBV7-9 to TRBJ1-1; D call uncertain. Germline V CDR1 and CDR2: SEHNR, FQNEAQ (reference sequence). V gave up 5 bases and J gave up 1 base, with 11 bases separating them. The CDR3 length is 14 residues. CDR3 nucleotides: TGTGCCAGCAGCGCACAGCAAAAGAACACTGAAGCTTTCTTT. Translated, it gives CASSAQQKNTEAFF.

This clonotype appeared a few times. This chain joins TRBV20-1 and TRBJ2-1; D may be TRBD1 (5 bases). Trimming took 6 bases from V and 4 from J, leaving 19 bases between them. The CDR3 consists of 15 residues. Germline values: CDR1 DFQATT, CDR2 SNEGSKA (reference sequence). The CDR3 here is CSADLKTGGYNEQFF. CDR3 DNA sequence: TGCAGTGCCGATTTAAAAACAGGTGGTTACAATGAGCAGTTCTTC.

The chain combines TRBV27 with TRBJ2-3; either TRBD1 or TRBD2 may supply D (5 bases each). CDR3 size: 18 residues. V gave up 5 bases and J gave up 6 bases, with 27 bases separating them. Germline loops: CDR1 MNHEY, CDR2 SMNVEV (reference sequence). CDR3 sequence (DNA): TGTGCCAGCAGTAGAAGATTGCCGACTGGGGGTCGTGCGGATACGCAGTATTTT. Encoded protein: CASSRRLPTGGRADTQYF.

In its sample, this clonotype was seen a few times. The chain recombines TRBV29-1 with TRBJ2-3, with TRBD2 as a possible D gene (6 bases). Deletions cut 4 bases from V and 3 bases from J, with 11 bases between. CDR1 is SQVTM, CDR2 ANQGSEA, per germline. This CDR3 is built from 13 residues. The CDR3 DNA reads TGCAGCGTTGGAGTAGCGGAAACAGATACGCAGTATTTT. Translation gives CSVGVAETDTQYF.

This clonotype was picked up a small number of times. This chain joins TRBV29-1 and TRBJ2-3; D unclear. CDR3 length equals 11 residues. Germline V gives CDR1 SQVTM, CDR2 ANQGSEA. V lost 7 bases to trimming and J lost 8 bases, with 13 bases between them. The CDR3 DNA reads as TGCAGCGCGTGGACGGAGATTACGCAGTATTTT. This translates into CSAWTEITQYF.

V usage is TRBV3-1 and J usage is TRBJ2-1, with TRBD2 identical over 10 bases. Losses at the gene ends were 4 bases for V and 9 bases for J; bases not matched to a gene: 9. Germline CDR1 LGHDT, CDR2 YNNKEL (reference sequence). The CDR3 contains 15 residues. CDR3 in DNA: TGTGCCAGCAGCCCCAGGAGCGGGAGGGCCGGTGAGCAGTTCTTC. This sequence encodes CASSPRSGRAGEQFF.

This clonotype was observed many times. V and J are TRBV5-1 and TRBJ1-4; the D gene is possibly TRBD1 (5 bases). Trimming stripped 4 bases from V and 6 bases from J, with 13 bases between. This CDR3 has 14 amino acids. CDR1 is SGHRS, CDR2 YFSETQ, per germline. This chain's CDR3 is CASSTLGRDEKLFF. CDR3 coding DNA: TGCGCCAGCAGCACCCTTGGCAGGGATGAAAAACTGTTTTTT.

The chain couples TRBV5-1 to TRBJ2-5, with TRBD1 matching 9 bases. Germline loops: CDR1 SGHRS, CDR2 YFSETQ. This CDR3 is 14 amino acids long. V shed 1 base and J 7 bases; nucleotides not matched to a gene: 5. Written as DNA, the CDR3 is TGCGCCAGCAGCTTGACAGGGGGCAGTGGGACCCAGTACTTC. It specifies CASSLTGGSGTQYF.

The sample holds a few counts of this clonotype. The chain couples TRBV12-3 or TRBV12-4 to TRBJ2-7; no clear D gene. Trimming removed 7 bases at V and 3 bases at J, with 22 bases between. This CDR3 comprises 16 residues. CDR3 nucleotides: TGTGCCAGCACCCCTTGGGATGACGCGAACAACTACGAGCAGTACTTC. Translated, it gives CASTPWDDANNYEQYF.

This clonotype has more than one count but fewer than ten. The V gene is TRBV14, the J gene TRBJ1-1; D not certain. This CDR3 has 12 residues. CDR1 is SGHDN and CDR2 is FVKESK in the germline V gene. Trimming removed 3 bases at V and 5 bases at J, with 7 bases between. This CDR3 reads CASSHTRTEAFF. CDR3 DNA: TGTGCCAGCAGCCACACTCGGACTGAAGCTTTCTTT.

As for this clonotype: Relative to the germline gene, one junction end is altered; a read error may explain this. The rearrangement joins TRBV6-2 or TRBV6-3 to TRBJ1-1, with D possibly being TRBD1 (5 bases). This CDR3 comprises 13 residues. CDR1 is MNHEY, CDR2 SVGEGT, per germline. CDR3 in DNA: TGTGCCAGCAGTTACGGGGGTAACACTGAAGCATTCTTT. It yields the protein CASSYGGNTEAFF.

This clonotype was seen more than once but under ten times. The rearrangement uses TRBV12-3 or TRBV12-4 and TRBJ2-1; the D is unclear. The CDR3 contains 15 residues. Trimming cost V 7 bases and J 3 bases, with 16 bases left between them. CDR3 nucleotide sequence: TGTGCCAGCACCGCTGACACGCACCGCTACAATGAGCAGTTCTTC. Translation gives CASTADTHRYNEQFF.

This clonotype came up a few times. In nucleotides, the CDR3 is TGTGCCAGCAGCTTATTTGAAGAAAAGGCCGGGGAGCTGTTTTTT. Translating gives CASSLFEEKAGELFF. The rearrangement uses TRBV7-3 and TRBJ2-2; D not resolved. The V gene's germline CDR1 is SGHTA and CDR2 FQGTGA. V lost 2 bases and J 6 bases, leaving 13 bases between the germline ends. The CDR3 totals 15 residues.